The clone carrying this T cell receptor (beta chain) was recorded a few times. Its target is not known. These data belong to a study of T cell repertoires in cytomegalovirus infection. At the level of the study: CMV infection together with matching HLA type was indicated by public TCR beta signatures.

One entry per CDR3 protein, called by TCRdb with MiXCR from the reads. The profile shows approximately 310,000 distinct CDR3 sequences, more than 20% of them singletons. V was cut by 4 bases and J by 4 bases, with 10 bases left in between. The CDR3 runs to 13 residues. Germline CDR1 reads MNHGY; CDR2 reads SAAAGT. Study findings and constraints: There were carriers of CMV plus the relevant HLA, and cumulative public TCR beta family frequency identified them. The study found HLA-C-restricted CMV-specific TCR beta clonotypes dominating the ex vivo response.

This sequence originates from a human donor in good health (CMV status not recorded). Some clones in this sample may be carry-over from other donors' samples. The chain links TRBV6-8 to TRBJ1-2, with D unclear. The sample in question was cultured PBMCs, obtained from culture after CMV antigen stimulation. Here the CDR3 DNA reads TGTGCCAGCAGTTCACGATCTGTCTATGGCTACACCTTC. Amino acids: CASSSRSVYGYTF.